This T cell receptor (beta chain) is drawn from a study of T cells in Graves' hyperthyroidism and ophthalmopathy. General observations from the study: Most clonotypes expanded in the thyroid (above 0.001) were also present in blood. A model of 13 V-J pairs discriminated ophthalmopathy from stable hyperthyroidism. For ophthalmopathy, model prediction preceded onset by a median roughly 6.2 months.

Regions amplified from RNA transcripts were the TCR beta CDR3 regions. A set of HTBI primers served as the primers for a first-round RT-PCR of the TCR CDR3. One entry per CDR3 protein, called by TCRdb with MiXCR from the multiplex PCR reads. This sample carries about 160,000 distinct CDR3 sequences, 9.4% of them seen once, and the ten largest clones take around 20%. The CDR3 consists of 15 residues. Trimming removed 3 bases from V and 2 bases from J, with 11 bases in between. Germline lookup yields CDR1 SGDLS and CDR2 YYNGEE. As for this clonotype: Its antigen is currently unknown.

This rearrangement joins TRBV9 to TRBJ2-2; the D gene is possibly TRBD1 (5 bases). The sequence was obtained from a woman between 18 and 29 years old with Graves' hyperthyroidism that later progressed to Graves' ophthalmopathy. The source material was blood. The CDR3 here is CASSAFQGNTGELFF. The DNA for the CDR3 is TGTGCCAGCAGCGCCTTCCAGGGAAACACCGGGGAGCTGTTTTTT.